One sample yielded the 14 T cell receptor beta chains listed below, sequenced in a study of T cell changes during pregnancy in multiple sclerosis. TCRdb's copy holds only in-frame clones and misses some; the assay was immunoSEQ multiplex PCR. Of over 60,000 clones in the sample, approximately 95% were seen once. Here the sequenced sample was peripheral blood, taken in the first trimester of pregnancy. The receptors here all came from a female donor with multiple sclerosis, enrolled in a pregnancy study.

This clone came up a few times. The CDR3: CASSGLAGFTDTQYF. The CDR3 DNA sequence: TGTGCCAGCAGCGGACTAGCGGGTTTCACAGATACGCAGTATTTT. The rearrangement joins TRBV7-9 to TRBJ2-3, with 11 nucleotides matching TRBD2. CDR1 SEHNR and CDR2 FQNEAQ come from the germline V gene (reference sequence). CDR3 size: 15 residues. With 5 bases clipped from V and 2 bases from J, the junction kept 3 bases outside the gene matches.

The chain is built from TRBV6-1 and TRBJ2-1, with a tentative D call TRBD2 (5 bases). The CDR3 loop spans 15 amino acids. Trimming took 7 bases from V and 3 from J, leaving 16 bases between them. The germline gives CDR1 MNHNS, CDR2 SASEGT. The CDR3 sequence is CASNPSISGYNEQFF. The CDR3, as DNA: TGTGCCAGCAATCCTAGCATTTCGGGCTACAATGAGCAGTTCTTC.

The chain links TRBV7-6 to TRBJ2-1; 11 nucleotides match TRBD2. CDR1 SGHVS and CDR2 FNYEAQ come from the germline V gene. The length of the CDR3 is 20 residues. Trimming at V came to 1 base and at J to 0 bases, leaving 11 bases not matched to a gene. The CDR3 region is CASSLGLGLAVSSSYNEQFF. CDR3 bases: TGTGCCAGCAGCTTAGGTCTGGGACTAGCGGTTTCAAGCTCCTACAATGAGCAGTTCTTC.

The CDR3 nucleotides are TGTGCCCCTCGGGGAGGGATTAAAGAGACCCAGTACTTC. Its translation is CAPRGGIKETQYF. The chain recombines TRBV19 with TRBJ2-5, with 7 positions matching TRBD2. V lost 11 bases, J lost 3 bases, and 9 bases stayed unmatched. The CDR3 is made up of 13 amino acids. CDR1 is LNHDA, CDR2 SQIVND, per germline (reference sequence).

The chain is built from TRBV19 and TRBJ2-3, with 9 bases fitting TRBD2. V gave up 3 bases and J gave up 4 bases; unmatched junction bases: 5. Germline V gene data show CDR1 as LNHDA and CDR2 as SQIVND (reference sequence). The CDR3 contains 15 residues. This CDR3 reads CASSIRREGPDTQYF. The CDR3 nucleotides read TGTGCCAGTAGTATTCGGCGGGAGGGCCCAGATACGCAGTATTTT. Using reference TRBV19 and TRBJ2-3 for the parts outside the CDR3, the full variable domain is DGGITQSPKYLFRKEGQNVTLSCEQNLNHDAMYWYRQDPGQGLRLIYYSQIVNDFQKGDIAEGYSVSREKKESFPLTVTSAQKNPTAFYLCASSIRREGPDTQYFGPGTRLTVL.

This clone was counted once. The rearrangement uses TRBV5-1 and TRBJ2-5; possibly TRBD2 for D (6 bases). Germline-derived CDR1 and CDR2 are SGHRS and YFSETQ. There are 14 residues in the CDR3. Trimming left V 0 bases short and J 5 bases short, with 11 bases between. The CDR3 reads CASSLVGGRETQYF. CDR3 coding DNA: TGCGCCAGCAGCTTGGTGGGGGGTCGGGAGACCCAGTACTTC. The full variable domain, its missing parts supplied by reference TRBV5-1 and TRBJ2-5, is KAGVTQTPRYLIKTRGQQVTLSCSPISGHRSVSWYQQTPGQGLQFLFEYFSETQRNKGNFPGRFSGRQFSNSRSEMNVSTLELGDSALYLCASSLVGGRETQYFGPGTRLLVL.

The chain joins TRBV27 to TRBJ2-2, with 9 bases fitting TRBD2. CDR1 is MNHEY and CDR2 is SMNVEV in the germline V gene (reference sequence). J was trimmed by 7 bases and V by 8 bases; bases with no gene match: 17. The CDR3 contains 17 residues. This CDR3 reads CASGQGAGGYSGGELFF. In DNA form, the CDR3 reads TGTGCCAGCGGTCAAGGAGCGGGGGGTTATTCGGGCGGGGAGCTGTTTTTT.

The V call is TRBV6-1, the J call TRBJ2-3; 8 bases are a match to TRBD1. The CDR3 consists of 15 residues. After removal of 7 bases from V and 5 bases from J, the junction contained 11 bases not matched to a gene. CDR1 and CDR2 from the germline V gene are MNHNS and SASEGT. The CDR3 is CASTPRDRGQDTQYF. The CDR3 bases are TGTGCCAGCACCCCCCGAGACAGGGGCCAAGATACGCAGTATTTT.

The chain joins TRBV19 to TRBJ2-5; tentatively, D is TRBD2 (5 bases). The CDR3 runs to 14 residues. The ends were cut back, 0 bases at V and 7 bases at J, with 12 bases in the middle. Germline CDR1 reads LNHDA; CDR2 reads SQIVND (reference sequence). Written as DNA, the CDR3 is TGTGCCAGTAGTATAGACCCCCGGAGCGGGACCCAGTACTTC. This sequence encodes CASSIDPRSGTQYF.

V usage is TRBV19 and J usage is TRBJ2-1, with 10 bases matching TRBD2. CDR1 and CDR2 (germline): LNHDA, SQIVND (reference sequence). The V segment lost 8 bases and the J segment 1 base; nucleotides outside the gene matches: 5. The length of the CDR3 is 15 residues. The CDR3 region is CASSFSGGSYNEQFF. CDR3 bases: TGTGCCAGTTCCTTTAGCGGGGGGTCCTACAATGAGCAGTTCTTC.

The chain has TRBV18 and TRBJ1-2, with D unresolved. V dropped 6 bases and J dropped 7 bases, with 18 bases sitting between them. The germline V gene encodes CDR1 KGHSH and CDR2 LQKENI. The length of the CDR3 is 14 residues. CDR3 DNA sequence: TGTGCCAGCTCTTCTCGGGAGGGCGTAGTTGGCTACACCTTC. Amino acid sequence: CASSSREGVVGYTF.

This clone was detected once. The chain couples TRBV27 to TRBJ1-1; 7 positions agree with TRBD1. Unmatched junction bases numbered 4, after V lost 8 bases and J lost 1 base. CDR1 MNHEY and CDR2 SMNVEV come from the germline V gene (reference sequence). This CDR3 comprises 13 residues. CDR3 residues: CASSGQWNTEAFF. The CDR3 nucleotides are TGTGCCAGCTCGGGACAGTGGAACACTGAAGCTTTCTTT.

The genes are TRBV7-2 and TRBJ2-2; D call uncertain. Germline values: CDR1 SGHTA, CDR2 FQGNSA. The CDR3 is 15 amino acids. V lost 0 bases and J 7 bases, leaving 12 bases between the germline ends. DNA of the CDR3: TGTGCCAGCAGCTTAGCGCGAGAAGGCGGCGGGGAGCTGTTTTTT. It specifies CASSLAREGGGELFF.

The genes are TRBV28 and TRBJ2-1, with a possible D match to TRBD2 (5 bases). Germline V gene sequence: CDR1 MDHEN, CDR2 SYDVKM. Trimming removed 2 bases from V and 8 bases from J, with 7 bases in between. The CDR3 length is 12 residues. In DNA form, the CDR3 reads TGTGCCAGCAGTTTAAAGAGGGATGAGCAGTTCTTC. Its protein is CASSLKRDEQFF.